Each of the 10 T cell receptor beta chains below was sequenced from the same sample in a study of cytomegalovirus exposure and HLA in healthy donors. PCR amplification relied on 60 Vbeta primers (plus 13 Jbeta primers). TCRdb keeps only in-frame clones here, not all; method: immunoSEQ multiplex PCR. The sample carries 80,000 to 130,000 clones, under 80% recorded once. Sequencing used PBMCs. These receptors originate from a woman aged 18 to 35 in good health and CMV-seropositive.

This clone showed up just a few times. This chain joins TRBV6-4 and TRBJ1-1; D is undetermined. With 0 bases removed from V and 3 bases from J, the gap between germline ends came to 5 bases. CDR3 length equals 13 residues. Germline CDR1 is MRHNA and CDR2 is SNTAGT. The CDR3 DNA follows: TGTGCCAGCAGTGACTCGGGAGACACTGAAGCTTTCTTT. Translating gives CASSDSGDTEAFF.

V usage is TRBV13 and J usage is TRBJ1-1, with D perhaps TRBD1 (5 bases). CDR1 is PRHDT and CDR2 is FYEKMQ in the germline V gene (reference sequence). The CDR3 covers 15 residues. V lost 0 bases and J 6 bases, leaving 14 bases between the germline ends. The CDR3 sequence is CASSLGVRASAEAFF. CDR3 sequence (DNA): TGTGCCAGCAGCTTAGGTGTCAGGGCGAGCGCTGAAGCTTTCTTT.

Only one count was recorded for this clone. This chain connects TRBV30 to TRBJ2-7; unclear D gene. V shed 0 bases and J shed 2 bases, with 11 bases lying between them. The germline CDR1 and CDR2 sequences are GTSNPN and SVGIG (reference sequence). This CDR3 contains 14 residues. CDR3 sequence: CAWSVLSVPYEQYF. As DNA, the CDR3 is TGTGCCTGGAGTGTACTATCTGTGCCCTACGAGCAGTACTTC. Variable domain in full (rest from reference TRBV30 and TRBJ2-7): SQTIHQWPATLVQPVGSPLSLECTVEGTSNPNLYWYRQAAGRGLQLLFYSVGIGQISSEVPQNLSASRPQDRQFILSSKKLLLSDSGFYLCAWSVLSVPYEQYFGPGTRLTVT.

The chain links TRBV7-3 to TRBJ2-7; D perhaps matches TRBD1 (6 bases). From germline, CDR1 is SGHTA and CDR2 FQGTGA. V was pared by 4 bases and J by 3 bases, with 10 bases between. The CDR3 is 13 amino acids. The CDR3: CASSYYRDYEQYF. For the CDR3, the DNA is TGTGCCAGCAGCTACTACAGGGACTACGAGCAGTACTTC. Looking up the rest from reference TRBV7-3 and TRBJ2-7 gives the full variable domain: GAGVSQTPSNKVTEKGKYVELRCDPISGHTALYWYRQSLGQGPEFLIYFQGTGAADDSGLPNDRFFAVRPEGSVSTLKIQRTERGDSAVYLCASSYYRDYEQYFGPGTRLTVT.

The chain recombines TRBV4-3 with TRBJ2-7; 7 bases map to TRBD1. Germline lookup yields CDR1 LGHNA and CDR2 YSLEER. Trimming took 0 bases from V and 4 from J; bases not matched to a gene: 6. The CDR3 is made up of 15 amino acids. The CDR3 DNA follows: TGCGCCAGCAGCCAAGATATAGGGGGCAAGTACGAGCAGTACTTC. Translating it yields CASSQDIGGKYEQYF.

Turning to this clone: One junction end disagrees with the germline gene, perhaps due to a read error. V is TRBV7-7 and J is TRBJ2-5, with TRBD1 matching 7 bases. The germline V gene has CDR1 SSHAT and CDR2 FNYEAQ (reference sequence). This CDR3 spans 16 amino acids. The DNA of the CDR3 is TGTGCTAGCAGCTTAGCCGGGACAGAGTACCAAGAGACCCAGTACTTC. Its protein product is CASSLAGTEYQETQYF. The full variable domain, with the rest looked up from reference TRBV7-7 and TRBJ2-5, is GAGVSQSPRYKVTKRGQDVTLRCDPISSHATLYWYQQALGQGPEFLTYFNYEAQPDKSGLPSDRFSAERPEGSISTLTIQRTEQRDSAMYRCASSLAGTEYQETQYFGPGTRLLVL.

The chain uses TRBV18 and TRBJ2-7, with 9 positions matching TRBD1. CDR1 and CDR2 from the germline V gene are KGHSH and LQKENI. The V segment lost 4 bases and the J segment 5 bases; nucleotides outside the gene matches: 6. The CDR3 has 14 amino acids. CDR3 DNA sequence: TGTGCCAGCTCACTCCAGGGACAGGGCGACGAGCAGTACTTC. It codes for CASSLQGQGDEQYF. Filled out from reference TRBV18 and TRBJ2-7, the complete variable domain reads NAGVMQNPRHLVRRRGQEARLRCSPMKGHSHVYWYRQLPEEGLKFMVYLQKENIIDESGMPKERFSAEFPKEGPSILRIQQVVRGDSAAYFCASSLQGQGDEQYFGPGTRLTVT.

The rearrangement uses TRBV10-3 and TRBJ1-1, with D unresolved. The CDR3 sequence is 16 residues long. Trimming shortened V by 0 bases and J by 6 bases, and 17 bases separated the two germline ends. The germline V gene encodes CDR1 ENHRY and CDR2 SYGVKD. DNA of the CDR3: TGTGCCATCAGTGAGTCGAGGGTCATTAAAGATCCTGAAGCTTTCTTT. Translation: CAISESRVIKDPEAFF.

The gene calls are TRBV7-2 and TRBJ1-1; a possible D gene is TRBD1 (6 bases). V was cut by 5 bases and J by 7 bases, with 32 bases left in between. Per germline, CDR1 SGHTA and CDR2 FQGNSA. The CDR3 contains 19 residues. The CDR3 here is CASSQTRPRRGATVSEAFF. CDR3 coding DNA: TGTGCCAGCAGCCAAACAAGGCCCCGGCGGGGGGCCACCGTGAGTGAAGCTTTCTTT.

The chain links TRBV27 to TRBJ2-7; TRBD2 matches 9 bases. Looked up from germline, CDR1 is MNHEY and CDR2 is SMNVEV (reference sequence). The CDR3 covers 14 residues. V lost 1 base to trimming and J lost 3 bases; unmatched junction nucleotides: 1. The CDR3 region is CASSLYSGGYEQYF. The CDR3 DNA is TGTGCCAGCAGTTTATATAGCGGGGGCTACGAGCAGTACTTC.